This TCR beta chain was profiled in a study of cytomegalovirus exposure and HLA in healthy donors. PCR amplification relied on 60 Vbeta primers (plus 13 Jbeta primers). Method: immunoSEQ multiplex PCR; TCRdb's copy keeps in-frame clones and lacks some. The sample totals tens of thousands of clones; its top ten clones hold 0.5% to 0.65%. The source is a man aged 50 or older in good health and CMV-seronegative. Material: PBMCs.

CDR3 DNA: TGTGCCAGCATGACAGGGATTCCCTACGAGCAGTACTTC. Protein product: CASMTGIPYEQYF. The rearrangement uses TRBV6-5 and TRBJ2-7, with TRBD1 matching 7 bases. The CDR3 loop spans 13 amino acids. Per the germline V gene, CDR1 is MNHEY and CDR2 is SVGAGI. Trimming cost V 7 bases and J 2 bases; bases outside gene matches: 5.